This note documents a single TCR beta chain sequence. Its antigen is unidentified. This sequence may be a read error, since a much larger clone differs from it by one base. Germline V CDR1 and CDR2: MNHEY, SVGEGT. V was shortened by 8 bases and J by 4 bases, with 12 bases between the two germline ends. The CDR3 consists of 13 residues. The data are from a study of molecular identifiers for immune sequencing clone quantification. Findings and caveats of the study: Over 99% of CMV-specific effector molecules, but under 1% of naive ones, were in clones above 20 copies. Highly expanded clone sizes could be underestimated through barcode sharing by identical TCR molecules.

TCRdb re-called the PCR reads through MiXCR, storing one row per CDR3 protein. Of some 100,000 distinct CDR3 sequences in the sample, over 15% were seen once. This chain uses TRBV6-2 or TRBV6-3 with TRBJ1-5, with TRBD1 as a possible D gene (5 bases). Sequencing was performed on naive CD8+ T cells from blood, with Jurkat cell RNA spiked in. The subset was: FACS-sorted CD8+CD4-CCR7+CD45RA+ naive T cells. This clonotype was sampled from a human donor in good health. Some libraries in this study had Jurkat cell RNA spiked in. The CDR3 DNA reads as TGTGCCAGCCGGGACGGACCAAATCAGCCCCAGCATTTT. It specifies CASRDGPNQPQHF.